Sequencing of this T cell receptor (beta chain) was carried out in a study of T-cell memory formation after mild COVID-19. Germline CDR1 reads SGHTA; CDR2 reads FQGTGA. The CDR3 is 14 residues long. V dropped 3 bases and J dropped 2; count of bases not matched to a gene: 3. TCRdb fed the 5' RACE reads into MiXCR, producing one record per CDR3 protein. Seen here are roughly 350,000 distinct CDR3 sequences, around 20% observed once, and the top ten hold roughly an eighth. Sample: PBMCs or a T cell subset sorted from them (not recorded which). The TCR sequence derives from an adult woman who had mild COVID-19 (a few samples of this study predate the infection). Cell type and time point are not known. The rearrangement uses TRBV7-3 and TRBJ1-1; 7 nucleotides align to TRBD1. The CDR3 DNA reads as TGTGCCAGCAGCTTCGGGACAGAAAACACTGAAGCTTTCTTT. It yields the protein CASSFGTENTEAFF.